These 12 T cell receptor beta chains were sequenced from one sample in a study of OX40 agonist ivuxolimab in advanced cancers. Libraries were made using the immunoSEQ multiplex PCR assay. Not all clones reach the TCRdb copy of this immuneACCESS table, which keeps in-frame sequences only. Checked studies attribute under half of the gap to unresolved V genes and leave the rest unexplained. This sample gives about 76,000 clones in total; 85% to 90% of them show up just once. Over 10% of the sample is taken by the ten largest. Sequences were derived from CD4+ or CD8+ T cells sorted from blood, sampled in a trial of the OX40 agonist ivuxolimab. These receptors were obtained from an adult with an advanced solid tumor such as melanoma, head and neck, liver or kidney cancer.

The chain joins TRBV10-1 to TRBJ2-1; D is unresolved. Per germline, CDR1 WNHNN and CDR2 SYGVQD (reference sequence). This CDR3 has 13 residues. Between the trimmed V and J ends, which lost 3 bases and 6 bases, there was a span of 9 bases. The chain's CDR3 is CASSEKLGNEQFF. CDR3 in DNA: TGCGCCAGCAGTGAAAAGCTGGGCAATGAGCAGTTCTTC.

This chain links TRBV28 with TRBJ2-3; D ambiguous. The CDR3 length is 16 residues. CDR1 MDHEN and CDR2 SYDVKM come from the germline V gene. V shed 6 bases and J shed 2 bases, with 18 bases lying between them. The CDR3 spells CASSPREERITDTQYF. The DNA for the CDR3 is TGTGCCAGCAGCCCCCGTGAGGAGAGGATCACAGATACGCAGTATTTT.

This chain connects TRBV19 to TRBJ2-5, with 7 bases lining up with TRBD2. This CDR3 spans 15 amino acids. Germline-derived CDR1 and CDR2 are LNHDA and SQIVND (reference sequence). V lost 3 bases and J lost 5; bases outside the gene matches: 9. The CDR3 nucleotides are TGTGCCAGTAGTATGGGGGGGAGGGCCGTCGAGACCCAGTACTTC. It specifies CASSMGGRAVETQYF.

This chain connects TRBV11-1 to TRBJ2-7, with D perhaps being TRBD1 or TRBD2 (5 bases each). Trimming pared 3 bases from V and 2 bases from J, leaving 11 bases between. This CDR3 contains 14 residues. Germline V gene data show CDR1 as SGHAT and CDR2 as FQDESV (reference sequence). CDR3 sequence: CASSFRDRAYEQYF. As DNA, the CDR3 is TGTGCCAGCAGCTTTAGGGACCGAGCCTACGAGCAGTACTTC.

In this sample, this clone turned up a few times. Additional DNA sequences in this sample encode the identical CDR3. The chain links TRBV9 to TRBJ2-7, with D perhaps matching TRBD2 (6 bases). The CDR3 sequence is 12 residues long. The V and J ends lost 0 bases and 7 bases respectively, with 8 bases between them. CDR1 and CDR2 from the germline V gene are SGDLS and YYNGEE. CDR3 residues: CASSVEAGEQYF. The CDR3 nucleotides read TGTGCCAGCAGCGTAGAGGCGGGGGAGCAGTACTTC.

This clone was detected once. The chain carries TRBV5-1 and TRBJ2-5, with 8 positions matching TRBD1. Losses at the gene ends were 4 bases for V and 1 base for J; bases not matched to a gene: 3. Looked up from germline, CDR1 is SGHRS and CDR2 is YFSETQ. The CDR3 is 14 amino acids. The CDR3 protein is CASSTTGGQETQYF. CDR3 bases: TGCGCCAGCAGCACAACAGGGGGCCAAGAGACCCAGTACTTC. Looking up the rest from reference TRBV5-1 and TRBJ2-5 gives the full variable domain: KAGVTQTPRYLIKTRGQQVTLSCSPISGHRSVSWYQQTPGQGLQFLFEYFSETQRNKGNFPGRFSGRQFSNSRSEMNVSTLELGDSALYLCASSTTGGQETQYFGPGTRLLVL.

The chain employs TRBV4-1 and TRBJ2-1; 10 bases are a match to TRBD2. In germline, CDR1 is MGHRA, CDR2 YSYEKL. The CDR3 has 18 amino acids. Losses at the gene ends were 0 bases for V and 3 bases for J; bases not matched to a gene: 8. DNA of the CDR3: TGCGCCAGCAGCCAAGATCCGGCTAGCGGGAGTGGCTACAATGAGCAGTTCTTC. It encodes CASSQDPASGSGYNEQFF.

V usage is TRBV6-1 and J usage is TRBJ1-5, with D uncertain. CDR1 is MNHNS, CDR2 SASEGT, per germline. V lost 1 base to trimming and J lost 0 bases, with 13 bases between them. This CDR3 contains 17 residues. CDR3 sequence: CASSEVPATSSNQPQHF. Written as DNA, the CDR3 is TGTGCCAGCAGTGAAGTCCCCGCGACCAGTAGCAATCAGCCCCAGCATTTT.

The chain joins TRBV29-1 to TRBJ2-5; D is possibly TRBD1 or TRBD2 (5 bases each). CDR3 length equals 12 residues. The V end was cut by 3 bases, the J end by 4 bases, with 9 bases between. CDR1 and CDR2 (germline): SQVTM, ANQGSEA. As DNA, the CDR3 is TGCAGCGTTGATGGGGGACGAGAGACCCAGTACTTC. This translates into CSVDGGRETQYF.

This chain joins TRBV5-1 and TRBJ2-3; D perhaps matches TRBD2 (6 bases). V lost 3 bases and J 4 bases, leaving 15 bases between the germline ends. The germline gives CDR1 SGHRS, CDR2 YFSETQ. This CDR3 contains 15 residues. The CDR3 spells CASSSYPTSSDTQYF. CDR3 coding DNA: TGCGCCAGCAGCTCCTACCCGACTAGTTCAGATACGCAGTATTTT.

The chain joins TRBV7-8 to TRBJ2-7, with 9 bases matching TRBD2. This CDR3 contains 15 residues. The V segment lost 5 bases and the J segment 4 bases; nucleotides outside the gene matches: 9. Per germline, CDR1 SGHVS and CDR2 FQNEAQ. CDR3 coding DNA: TGTGCCAGCAGCCCAAATAGCGGGAGTCAATACGAGCAGTACTTC. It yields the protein CASSPNSGSQYEQYF.

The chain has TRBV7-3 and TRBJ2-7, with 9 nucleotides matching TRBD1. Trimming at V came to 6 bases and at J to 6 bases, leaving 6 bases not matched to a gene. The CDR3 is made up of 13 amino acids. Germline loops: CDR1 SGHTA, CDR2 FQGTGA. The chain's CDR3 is CASSVTGGGEQYF. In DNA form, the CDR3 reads TGTGCCAGCAGTGTGACAGGGGGTGGCGAGCAGTACTTC.